This T cell receptor beta chain was identified during a study of long-term antiretroviral therapy in people with HIV. Study overall: Collection dates of the earliest samples fall about a decade before the 2015 immediate-ART recommendation.

Investigators performed immunoSEQ version v3.0 at survey level. The table came from immunoSEQ multiplex PCR; TCRdb's copy has only in-frame clones and leaves some out. This sample carries 30,000 or so clones, 75% to 95% of them seen once, and the ten largest clones take roughly 4%. CDR3 length equals 15 residues. V was clipped by 2 bases and J by 3 bases, with 13 bases between them. Per the germline V gene, CDR1 is KGHSH and CDR2 is LQKENI. A word on this clone: Its antigen remains unknown.

Broader study findings: Clonal expansions arising prior to ART prevailed in the repertoire at every time point.

Every donor had one or more pre-ART and two or more post-ART PBMC samples. Before DNA extraction, about 1-10 million cryopreserved PBMC were held in the samples. Sequenced material: unsorted PBMCs, taken roughly 5 years after starting antiretroviral therapy. The chain carries TRBV18 and TRBJ1-2; the D is unclear. The clonotype was recovered from a woman in her forties with HIV. CDR3 in amino acids: CASSPAQTTHYGYTF. CDR3 sequence (DNA): TGTGCCAGCTCACCAGCCCAGACCACCCACTATGGCTACACCTTC.